The present TCR beta chain was sequenced within a study of human T cells and chemical hapten exposure. Broader study findings: Expanded TCRs made up significantly more big CDR3 similarity clusters than controls did. Counts of expanded TCRs (at PT1) showed a positive correlation with patch test score.

TCRdb re-called the RACE reads through MiXCR, storing one row per CDR3 protein. This sample has 350,000 to 450,000 distinct CDR3 sequences, with around 5.5% found just once. On this clonotype: Its antigen is not known.

Time point here: pre-sensitization, week 0. Noted treatment: therapeutic diphenylcyclopropenone sensitization with weekly scalp DPC. Suited to DPC and affected by alopecia, the donors ranged from 18 to 70 years old. Germline V gene lookup returns CDR1 SGDLS and CDR2 YYNGEE. V shed 0 bases and J shed 7 bases, with 4 bases lying between them. The CDR3 has 12 amino acids. V gene TRBV9 combines with J gene TRBJ2-2, with no clear D. The sequencing here drew on whole blood, taken in connection with sensitization to the hapten diphenylcyclopropenone (DPC). This TCR was recovered from a woman aged 45-60 years with alopecia areata. Some clones in this sample may be carry-over from other donors' samples. The CDR3 region is CASSVVGGELFF. In DNA, the CDR3 is TGTGCCAGCAGCGTAGTCGGCGGGGAGCTGTTTTTT.